This entry lists 25 T cell receptor beta chains sequenced from one sample in a study of shared clonotypes between healthy human individuals. In the naive CD8 group, cells lacked CD45RO and were positively selected for CCR7, so terminally differentiated effector memory CD45RA+ cells were left out. Only in-frame clones appear in the TCRdb table, and some are missing; sequencing was by immunoSEQ multiplex PCR. The data contain 2 million to 2.5 million clones, 93% of them singletons. The sequencing input was naive CD8+ T cells from PBMCs. The receptors were sampled from a man aged 18 to 30 in good health. Some clones in this sample may be carry-over from other donors' samples.

The chain recombines TRBV27 with TRBJ1-2, with a possible D match to TRBD1 (6 bases). V lost 3 bases, J lost 8 bases, and 10 bases lay in between. In germline, CDR1 is MNHEY, CDR2 SMNVEV (reference sequence). The CDR3 totals 12 residues. The CDR3 nucleotides read TGTGCCAGCAGTTTGCAGGGGAGAGGCTACACCTTC. This translates into CASSLQGRGYTF.

The chain is built from TRBV27 and TRBJ2-7; 11 nucleotides align to TRBD2. This CDR3 region has 13 residues. V was pared by 6 bases and J by 12 bases, with 10 bases of the junction left unmatched. CDR1 and CDR2 from the germline V gene are MNHEY and SMNVEV (reference sequence). As DNA, the CDR3 is TGTGCCAGCAGCGAGGTAGCGGGAGGGTTAGTGTACTTC. Translation: CASSEVAGGLVYF.

The V gene is TRBV6-6, the J gene TRBJ2-2, with D unresolved. The V gene's germline CDR1 is MNHNY and CDR2 SVGAGI (reference sequence). This CDR3 has 15 amino acids. Deletions cut 2 bases from V and 2 bases from J, with 9 bases between. The CDR3 loop is CASSYRSYNTGELFF. The CDR3 DNA reads as TGTGCCAGCAGTTACAGGTCTTATAACACCGGGGAGCTGTTTTTT.

The CDR3 DNA is TGTGCCAGCAGCTCGGCCCCCGGGACTAGCGACTACGAGCAGTACTTC. It codes for CASSSAPGTSDYEQYF. This rearrangement joins TRBV7-2 to TRBJ2-7; the match to TRBD2 covers 10 bases. Germline V gene lookup returns CDR1 SGHTA and CDR2 FQGNSA. This CDR3 spans 16 amino acids. V shed 4 bases and J 3 bases; nucleotides not matched to a gene: 9.

The chain couples TRBV9 to TRBJ1-2, with D perhaps TRBD1 (5 bases). V lost 4 bases and J lost 5, with 15 bases in between. The length of the CDR3 is 14 residues. Germline loops: CDR1 SGDLS, CDR2 YYNGEE. The CDR3 loop reads CASSLYGTEYGYTF. The CDR3 DNA follows: TGTGCCAGCAGCCTCTACGGGACCGAGTATGGCTACACCTTC.

The chain has TRBV2 and TRBJ1-5; no definite D call. Germline CDR1 reads SNHLY; CDR2 reads FYNNEI. Trimming pared 3 bases from V and 7 bases from J, leaving 13 bases between. The CDR3 extends over 14 amino acids. The CDR3 DNA reads as TGTGCCAGCAGTGATATGGGGTCTTGGCAGCCCCAGCATTTT. This gives the protein CASSDMGSWQPQHF.

The chain employs TRBV2 and TRBJ2-1, with 15 bases lining up with TRBD2. The CDR3 has 18 amino acids. Trimming took 5 bases from V and 2 from J; bases not matched to a gene: 7. Germline assignment: CDR1 SNHLY and CDR2 FYNNEI. The DNA for the CDR3 is TGTGCCAGCAGTTCTACCCGGACTAGCGGGGGGGCCTACAATGAGCAGTTCTTC. Its translation: CASSSTRTSGGAYNEQFF. Together with reference TRBV2 and TRBJ2-1, the CDR3 gives the full variable domain: EPEVTQTPSHQVTQMGQEVILRCVPISNHLYFYWYRQILGQKVEFLVSFYNNEISEKSEIFDDQFSVERPDGSNFTLKIRSTKLEDSAMYFCASSSTRTSGGAYNEQFFGPGTRLTVL.

V is TRBV4-3 and J is TRBJ2-2; D ambiguous. V dropped 0 bases and J dropped 10 bases, with 12 bases sitting between them. Germline lookup yields CDR1 LGHNA and CDR2 YSLEER. The CDR3 is 14 amino acids. In DNA form, the CDR3 reads TGCGCCAGCAGCCAAGACCGGTGGTCTGAGGAGCTGTTTTTT. Protein product: CASSQDRWSEELFF.

The rearrangement uses TRBV19 and TRBJ2-5; 11 bases are a match to TRBD1. This CDR3 region has 15 residues. The ends lost 4 bases at V and 5 bases at J; junction bases unmatched: 6. Germline V gives CDR1 LNHDA, CDR2 SQIVND (reference sequence). The CDR3 sequence: CASSTWTGGPETQYF. CDR3 in DNA: TGTGCCAGTAGTACCTGGACAGGGGGCCCGGAGACCCAGTACTTC.

The J gene is TRBJ2-5, the V gene TRBV18; TRBD1 or TRBD2 may be the D gene (5 bases each). Trimming pared 3 bases from V and 2 bases from J, leaving 22 bases between. Germline V gene sequence: CDR1 KGHSH, CDR2 LQKENI. The CDR3 runs 18 residues. The DNA of the CDR3 is TGTGCCAGCTCACCGCGACGGGACGAGGGCTTTGGACAAGAGACCCAGTACTTC. Encoded protein: CASSPRRDEGFGQETQYF.

V usage is TRBV7-2 and J usage is TRBJ1-5; D is unclear. The CDR3 loop spans 15 amino acids. V dropped 1 base and J dropped 4 bases, with 11 bases sitting between them. Germline-derived CDR1 and CDR2 are SGHTA and FQGNSA. CDR3 residues: CASSLGEILNQPQHF. In nucleotides, the CDR3 is TGTGCCAGCAGCTTAGGGGAAATCCTAAATCAGCCCCAGCATTTT. Drawing the rest from reference TRBV7-2 and TRBJ1-5, the complete variable domain is GAGVSQSPSNKVTEKGKDVELRCDPISGHTALYWYRQSLGQGLEFLIYFQGNSAPDKSGLPSDRFSAERTGGSVSTLTIQRTQQEDSAVYLCASSLGEILNQPQHFGDGTRLSIL.

The gene calls are TRBV7-8 and TRBJ2-3; D is unresolved. The CDR3 extends over 16 amino acids. Germline V lookup: CDR1 SGHVS, CDR2 FQNEAQ. V was trimmed by 5 bases and J by 2 bases, leaving 17 bases between them. The CDR3 loop is CASSPTGPLDTDTQYF. The CDR3 region has the DNA TGTGCCAGCAGCCCAACGGGCCCCCTCGACACAGATACGCAGTATTTT. Together with reference TRBV7-8 and TRBJ2-3, the CDR3 gives the full variable domain: GAGVSQSPRYKVAKRGQDVALRCDPISGHVSLFWYQQALGQGPEFLTYFQNEAQLDKSGLPSDRFFAERPEGSVSTLKIQRTQQEDSAVYLCASSPTGPLDTDTQYFGPGTRLTVL.

V and J are TRBV7-9 and TRBJ2-7; 7 bases match TRBD1. The germline V gene has CDR1 SEHNR and CDR2 FQNEAQ (reference sequence). Germline trimming cut 5 bases from V and 3 bases from J; bases unmatched to any gene: 7. The CDR3 sequence is 14 residues long. Written as DNA, the CDR3 is TGTGCCAGCAGCCTAAGGGACAGCTTCTACGAGCAGTACTTC. Its protein product is CASSLRDSFYEQYF.

The V gene is TRBV15, the J gene TRBJ1-1; maybe TRBD1 (6 bases). This CDR3 comprises 14 residues. Germline lookup yields CDR1 LNHNV and CDR2 YYDKDF (reference sequence). Trimming stripped 5 bases from V and 0 bases from J, with 10 bases between. DNA for the CDR3: TGTGCCACCAGCCGGACAGTCGTGAACACTGAAGCTTTCTTT. Translation gives CATSRTVVNTEAFF.

The J gene is TRBJ2-7, the V gene TRBV5-1, with TRBD2 identical over 11 bases. This CDR3 region has 16 residues. Germline-derived CDR1 and CDR2 are SGHRS and YFSETQ. J was trimmed by 5 bases and V by 4 bases; bases with no gene match: 11. This chain's CDR3 is CASSPGLAGPTNEQYF. CDR3 DNA: TGCGCCAGCAGCCCCGGACTAGCGGGTCCTACCAACGAGCAGTACTTC. Full variable domain (rest looked up from reference TRBV5-1 and TRBJ2-7): KAGVTQTPRYLIKTRGQQVTLSCSPISGHRSVSWYQQTPGQGLQFLFEYFSETQRNKGNFPGRFSGRQFSNSRSEMNVSTLELGDSALYLCASSPGLAGPTNEQYFGPGTRLTVT.

This sequence joins TRBV7-9 and TRBJ2-1; D not resolved. Germline CDR1 reads SEHNR; CDR2 reads FQNEAQ (reference sequence). V was cut by 5 bases and J by 12 bases, with 14 bases left in between. The CDR3 consists of 12 residues. CDR3 bases: TGTGCCAGCAGCCATGTTGGTGGTTGGCAGTTCTTC. It specifies CASSHVGGWQFF.

The J gene is TRBJ2-7, the V gene TRBV9; the D gene is possibly TRBD2 (6 bases). Germline V CDR1 and CDR2: SGDLS, YYNGEE. This CDR3 is 16 amino acids long. Trimming left V 0 bases short and J 3 bases short, with 16 bases between. CDR3 sequence reads: CASSVVKLAYNYEQYF. DNA of the CDR3: TGTGCCAGCAGCGTAGTCAAACTAGCCTACAACTACGAGCAGTACTTC.

V gene TRBV19 combines with J gene TRBJ2-2; 11 bases are a match to TRBD1. CDR3 length: 18 residues. V trimming: 6 bases; J trimming: 5 bases; junction bases outside the gene matches: 14. Germline V lookup: CDR1 LNHDA, CDR2 SQIVND (reference sequence). CDR3 sequence (DNA): TGTGCCAGTAGCCTTGCCTCGGGACAGGGGGTAAGGACCGGGGAGCTGTTTTTT. As protein: CASSLASGQGVRTGELFF.

The J gene is TRBJ1-1, the V gene TRBV15; D remains unclear. The V end lost 0 bases, the J end lost 6 bases, and 5 bases lay between the germline ends. From germline, CDR1 is LNHNV and CDR2 YYDKDF (reference sequence). The CDR3 runs 12 residues. The CDR3 bases are TGTGCCACCAGCAGAGATCCCCCTGAAGCTTTCTTT. It specifies CATSRDPPEAFF.

To note about this clone: At the DNA level, this CDR3 is encoded by other sequences in the same sample as well. This rearrangement joins TRBV7-6 to TRBJ2-2; possibly TRBD1 for D (6 bases). The CDR3 covers 13 residues. Germline V gene lookup returns CDR1 SGHVS and CDR2 FNYEAQ. Trimming shortened V by 5 bases and J by 6 bases, and 10 bases separated the two germline ends. CDR3 coding DNA: TGTGCCAGCAGCCTAGGGACACCCGGGGAGCTGTTTTTT. Its protein is CASSLGTPGELFF. The whole variable domain, filled in from reference TRBV7-6 and TRBJ2-2, reads GAGVSQSPRYKVTKRGQDVALRCDPISGHVSLYWYRQALGQGPEFLTYFNYEAQQDKSGLPNDRFSAERPEGSISTLTIQRTEQRDSAMYRCASSLGTPGELFFGEGSRLTVL.

The genes are TRBV6-1 and TRBJ2-2; maybe TRBD1 (6 bases). The CDR3 runs 16 residues. Germline V gives CDR1 MNHNS, CDR2 SASEGT. With 2 bases removed from V and 6 bases from J, the gap between germline ends came to 16 bases. The CDR3 protein is CASSEWVAGVPGELFF. The CDR3 DNA is TGTGCCAGCAGTGAATGGGTGGCAGGGGTCCCCGGGGAGCTGTTTTTT.

V usage is TRBV5-6 and J usage is TRBJ2-3; 8 bases agree with TRBD1. Losses at the gene ends were 2 bases for V and 4 bases for J; bases not matched to a gene: 6. The CDR3 has 15 amino acids. CDR1 is SGHDT and CDR2 is YYEEEE in the germline V gene. The CDR3 DNA sequence: TGTGCCAGCAGCTTTCAGGGGGCGCTTCCAGATACGCAGTATTTT. Translating gives CASSFQGALPDTQYF.

This chain connects TRBV27 to TRBJ1-2; no definite D call. Germline CDR1 and CDR2: MNHEY and SMNVEV (reference sequence). The CDR3 loop spans 11 amino acids. V lost 5 bases to trimming and J lost 7 bases, with 8 bases between them. In DNA form, the CDR3 reads TGTGCCAGCAGTCCAGGTGGTGGCTACACCTTC. Translated, it gives CASSPGGGYTF.

This chain links TRBV9 with TRBJ2-7, with a possible D match to TRBD2 (6 bases). The germline V gene encodes CDR1 SGDLS and CDR2 YYNGEE. CDR3 length equals 13 residues. V was trimmed by 0 bases and J by 7 bases, leaving 11 bases between them. CDR3 in amino acids: CASSVGGKREQYF. In DNA form, the CDR3 reads TGTGCCAGCAGCGTAGGCGGGAAGAGGGAGCAGTACTTC. The whole variable domain, filled in from reference TRBV9 and TRBJ2-7, reads DSGVTQTPKHLITATGQRVTLRCSPRSGDLSVYWYQQSLDQGLQFLIQYYNGEERAKGNILERFSAQQFPDLHSELNLSSLELGDSALYFCASSVGGKREQYFGPGTRLTVT.

About this clone itself: Other nucleotide sequences in the sample specify the same CDR3. The chain combines TRBV7-6 with TRBJ2-7; D is uncertain. Germline lookup yields CDR1 SGHVS and CDR2 FNYEAQ. CDR3 length: 13 amino acids. V was shortened by 3 bases and J by 1 base, with 7 bases between the two germline ends. DNA of the CDR3: TGTGCCAGCAGCTTCTCTGGTTCCTACGAGCAGTACTTC. Translation: CASSFSGSYEQYF.